This is a list of T cell receptor beta chains from one sample in a study of T cells after yellow fever vaccination. A single record per CDR3 protein comes from TCRdb applying MiXCR to the 5' RACE reads. The sample shows some 500,000 distinct CDR3 sequences, about 14% of them seen only once. The sample here was PBMCs, taken on the day of the yellow fever booster vaccination. The origin of the receptors is a man between 25 and 39 years old who received the YFV17D yellow fever vaccine. CDR3s include the opening cysteine and the closing phenylalanine or tryptophan. The D gene is left open where the match is weak. Clone size is stated in some rows and not others, as once, few, many or a class when expanded.

medium-sized,TRBD1,TRBJ1-5,TRBV7-9,TGTGCCAGCAGCACCGACAGGGACGCTGGGAGGGCCCAGCATTTT,CASSTDRDAGRAQHF
many,-,TRBJ2-5,TRBV7-9,TGTGCCAGCAGTCCCGGGACCTACCAAGAGACCCAGTACTTC,CASSPGTYQETQYF
few,-,TRBJ2-7,TRBV18,TGTGCCAGCTCACCTGAGCCTCCGTGGGGGGAAGGATACGAGCAGTACTTC,CASSPEPPWGEGYEQYF
-,TRBD2,TRBJ2-6,TRBV7-6,TGTGCCAGCAGCTCCAGATTCCAGCGGGGAGCCCCTGGGGCCAACGTCCTGACTTTC,CASSSRFQRGAPGANVLTF
-,TRBD1,TRBJ2-7,TRBV12-3/TRBV12-4,TGTGCCAGTGCCTCCGGGACAGGTGCCTACGAGCAGTACTTC,CASASGTGAYEQYF
-,-,TRBJ1-6,TRBV3-1,TGTGCCAGCAGCCAGGGGGAGAGGAATTCACCCCTCCACTTT,CASSQGERNSPLHF
-,-,TRBJ2-7,TRBV4-2,TGTGCCAGCAGCCAAGTGGACTCCGACCGCGAGCAGTACTTC,CASSQVDSDREQYF
-,TRBD1,TRBJ2-7,TRBV6-2/TRBV6-3,TGTACCAGCAAAGGACAGGTGAGATACGAGCAGTACTTC,CTSKGQVRYEQYF
few,-,TRBJ2-3,TRBV5-1,TGCGCCAGCAGCTTGGTCCGAGGGGCGCAGACAGATACGCAGTATTTT,CASSLVRGAQTDTQYF
-,-,TRBJ2-5,TRBV7-9,TGTGCCAGCAGCTCAACAACCCAGTACTTC,CASSSTTQYF
few,TRBD1,TRBJ1-4,TRBV24-1,TGTGCCACCAGTGATCGATCGGGACAGGGGGAAAAACTGTTTTTT,CATSDRSGQGEKLFF
-,TRBD1,TRBJ1-1,TRBV19,TGTGCCAGTAGCCCGAGGGGGCCGGGGGACACTGAAGCTTTCTTT,CASSPRGPGDTEAFF
few,-,TRBJ2-7,TRBV9,TGTGCCAGCAGCGTAGCGGCAGTCCCCTACGAGCAGTACTTC,CASSVAAVPYEQYF
-,TRBD1,TRBJ1-1,TRBV6-5,TGTGCCAGCAGTTTATACAGGGGGGAGAACACTGAAGCTTTCTTT,CASSLYRGENTEAFF
few,TRBD2,TRBJ2-1,TRBV5-1,TGCGCCAGCAGCTTACTAGCGGGAGCGCCTAATGAGCAGTTCTTC,CASSLLAGAPNEQFF